This TCR beta chain was documented in a study of T cell changes during pregnancy in multiple sclerosis. V lost 6 bases to trimming and J lost 1 base, with 18 bases between them. The CDR3 is 16 residues long. Germline CDR1 reads MNHEY; CDR2 reads SMNVEV (reference sequence). TCRdb's copy holds only in-frame clones and misses some; the assay was immunoSEQ multiplex PCR. The table lists 85,000 to 100,000 clones, approximately 93% of them singletons, with 0.99% in the top ten. The chain links TRBV27 to TRBJ1-1; D is ambiguous. The origin of this receptor is a female donor with multiple sclerosis, enrolled in a pregnancy study. The sequencing used peripheral blood, collected after pregnancy. CDR3 coding DNA: TGTGCCAGCAGACTCTACTCGCCGCCGGGGAACACTGAAGCTTTCTTT. This gives the protein CASRLYSPPGNTEAFF.